A few counts support the clone carrying this TCR beta chain. The antigen remains undetermined. Vbeta (60) and Jbeta (13) primers were used in the PCR. Clones were sequenced by immunoSEQ multiplex PCR, and TCRdb holds only the in-frame ones, with some missing. The table has 85,000 to 95,000 clones, less than 85% seen once. V lost 3 bases to trimming and J lost 5 bases; unmatched junction nucleotides: 4. The CDR3 consists of 15 residues. The germline gives CDR1 SGHDT, CDR2 YYEEEE. This sample is drawn from a study of cytomegalovirus exposure and HLA in healthy donors. Study-wide results and limits: Common viral pathogens were later found to be apparently linked to several of the most significant clusters.

The sequence was obtained from a man aged 30 to 45 in good health and CMV-seropositive. V and J are TRBV5-6 and TRBJ2-5; TRBD2 agrees at 13 bases. Sequencing input: PBMCs. The CDR3 spells CASSSLAGGRETQYF. CDR3 sequence (DNA): TGTGCCAGCAGCTCACTAGCGGGGGGGCGCGAGACCCAGTACTTC.